This is a list of T cell receptor beta chains from one sample in a study of blood T cell repertoires in COVID-19. Libraries were prepared by immunoSEQ multiplex PCR; TCRdb keeps only in-frame clonotypes and omits some of them. The table records 180,000 or so clones, about 80% of them present only once. The sample was peripheral blood. These receptors came from a woman between 50 and 59 years old with active or convalescent COVID-19. Each CDR3 is given with its conserved first and last residue. The D gene is left open where the match is weak. Expanded clones are given a class, and other clones once, few, many or no size at all.

d_gene	v_gene	abundance	j_gene	CDR3nt	CDR3aa
TRBD2	TRBV5-4	-	TRBJ2-2	TGTGCCAGCAGCTCTAGCGGGACGAACACCGGGGAGCTGTTTTTT	CASSSSGTNTGELFF
TRBD2	TRBV11-2	-	TRBJ2-1	TGTGCCAGCAGCCCTTCTAGCGGGAGGGACAATGAGCAGTTCTTC	CASSPSSGRDNEQFF
TRBD1	TRBV10-2	-	TRBJ1-2	TGCGCCAGCAGTGGTGGAGGGGGCGCAGACTATGGCTACACCTTC	CASSGGGGADYGYTF
-	TRBV7-9	many	TRBJ2-1	TGTGCCAGCCTACCCGCCGCGAGAGGCAATGAGCAGTTCTTC	CASLPAARGNEQFF
-	TRBV28	-	TRBJ1-6	TGTGCCAGCAGTTTTCGCGGGAGGGCTTCACCCCTCCACTTT	CASSFRGRASPLHF
-	TRBV12-3/TRBV12-4	-	TRBJ1-3	TGTGCCAGCAGTCCATACCGGAACACCATATATTTT	CASSPYRNTIYF
-	TRBV28	-	TRBJ2-7	TGTGCCAGCTCGATCACTGGTATTCTATCCTACGAGCAGTACTTC	CASSITGILSYEQYF
-	TRBV24-1	few	TRBJ2-2	TGTGCCACCAGTGACGAGGGAGGGGAGCTGTTTTTT	CATSDEGGELFF
-	TRBV7-9	-	TRBJ2-5	TGTGCCAGCAGCTTACCGCCTGGGACACACCAAGAGACCCAGTACTTC	CASSLPPGTHQETQYF
TRBD2	TRBV3-1/TRBV3-2	-	TRBJ2-1	TGTGCCAGCAGCCTGGGAGCAGCGGGGGGCTTTTACAATGAGCAGTTCTTC	CASSLGAAGGFYNEQFF
-	TRBV19	-	TRBJ1-1	TGTGCCACAAGACAGTGGAGCACTGAAGCTTTCTTT	CATRQWSTEAFF
TRBD1	TRBV7-3	few	TRBJ2-7	TGTGCCAGCAGCTTAGCCCTCTTCCAGGGGGCAGGGGAGCAGTACTTC	CASSLALFQGAGEQYF
-	TRBV13	-	TRBJ2-6	TGTGCCAGCAGCACTTCTTACAGGGTGCGTGGGGCCAACGTCCTGACTTTC	CASSTSYRVRGANVLTF
TRBD2	TRBV6-2/TRBV6-3	-	TRBJ2-1	TGTGCCAGCAGCCTCCGTGGGGGAGGGCCGAGAAATGAGCAGTTCTTC	CASSLRGGGPRNEQFF
-	TRBV30	-	TRBJ1-5	TGTGCCTGGGGTACTCGGGGGGCCGGCAATCAGCCCCAGCATTTT	CAWGTRGAGNQPQHF
-	TRBV28	once	TRBJ2-2	TGTGCCAGCAGTTTAGACAACACTAACACCGGGGAGCTGTTTTTT	CASSLDNTNTGELFF